This T cell receptor (beta chain) was sequenced for a study of PD-1 blockade in mismatch repair-deficient tumors (TCRdb year 2017). Regarding the study in general: Between late 2013 and late 2016, the trial enrolled 65 to 95 consecutive patients with 11 to 12 types of mismatch repair-deficient cancer, all of whom had received prior treatment and were progressing. Tumor-associated T cell clones in the peripheral blood of patients responding to PD-1 blockade were tracked using deep sequencing of TCR CDR3 regions.

In regard to this clone: Its cognate antigen has yet to be identified. Per-base quality was not reported, and no clone a single base away is much larger than it.

Broad study findings and their caveats: Tumor-resident clones, often undetectable in blood before treatment, expanded rapidly after pembrolizumab and then contracted, generally before radiologic responses.

The CDR3, from cysteine to phenylalanine, totals 22 residues. Left in the record is the CDR3 DNA by itself, 66 bases read in frame from the first base. V is cut by 3 bases and J by 0 bases, and the space between the germline ends is 31 bases. In the germline V gene, CDR1 corresponds to SGDLS and CDR2 to YYNGEE. What the time point label conveys for this sample: peripheral blood before pembrolizumab. Mismatch repair deficiency was established in every enrolled patient by polymerase chain reaction or immunohistochemistry. A few patients who responded to pembrolizumab therapy underwent TCR sequencing. In the phase II trial, pembrolizumab PD-1 blockade was tested prospectively in advanced mismatch repair-deficient cancers, no matter which tissue of origin the cancers came from. Peripheral blood T cell samples were collected serially, before PD-1 blockade began and at several time points afterward. The timing of each blood sample was reported as weeks after the first dose of pembrolizumab.

The library was obtained by the immunoSEQ multiplex PCR assay. TCRdb took over this immuneACCESS table, retaining in-frame rearrangements with V and J assigned. Such tables are incomplete; in checked studies, under half of the missing clones stem from an unresolved V gene, and the remainder is unexplained. The sample table records roughly 15,000 clones; 84% of these occur just once. The ten most abundant clones make up around 17% of the sample. Recombination joined TRBV9 with TRBJ2-1, with no confident D gene call. The clonotype was recovered from an adult with mismatch repair-deficient cancer. Sequences were derived from PBMCs, sampled before pembrolizumab treatment. This receptor has the CDR3 CASSATPHDDHPPSGSYNEQFF. The base sequence is TGTGCCAGCAGCGCAACCCCCCACGATGACCACCCCCCCTCAGGCTCCTACAATGAGCAGTTCTTC.